These 23 T cell receptor beta chains originate from one sample sequenced in a study of CD8 T cells in Susac syndrome. A quantity of about 0.5 to 1 ug RNA underwent reverse transcription using random hexamers. TCRdb recomputed calls from the immunoSEQ multiplex PCR reads with MiXCR, one row per CDR3 protein. This repertoire shows about 140,000 distinct CDR3 sequences, roughly 95% found once; its top ten account for approximately 0.12%. Sequences were obtained from CD4+ T cells from PBMCs. The receptor source for this set is a human donor with multiple sclerosis.

The chain has TRBV29-1 and TRBJ1-1, with unresolved D. The CDR3 consists of 12 residues. CDR1 and CDR2 from the germline V gene are SQVTM and ANQGSEA. The ends were cut back, 8 bases at V and 2 bases at J, with 12 bases in the middle. CDR3 region: CSYQIGNTEAFF. DNA for the CDR3: TGCAGCTATCAAATCGGTAACACTGAAGCTTTCTTT.

The gene calls are TRBV20-1 and TRBJ1-2; 9 bases agree with TRBD1. The germline V gene has CDR1 DFQATT and CDR2 SNEGSKA (reference sequence). This CDR3 comprises 13 residues. V lost 6 bases to trimming and J lost 2 bases; unmatched junction nucleotides: 4. The CDR3, as DNA: TGCAGTGCCCCGGACAGGGGAAACTATGGCTACACCTTC. Translated, it gives CSAPDRGNYGYTF.

V and J are TRBV20-1 and TRBJ2-3, with D tentatively TRBD1 (6 bases). The V end lost 3 bases, the J end lost 2 bases, and 9 bases lay between the germline ends. The CDR3 spans 13 residues. Germline-derived CDR1 and CDR2 are DFQATT and SNEGSKA (reference sequence). Here the CDR3 reads CSASRTVTDTQYF. The CDR3 nucleotides are TGCAGTGCTAGTCGGACAGTCACAGATACGCAGTATTTT.

The chain recombines TRBV2 with TRBJ2-5; tentatively, D is TRBD2 (5 bases). Germline values: CDR1 SNHLY, CDR2 FYNNEI. This CDR3 contains 16 residues. V was pared by 9 bases and J by 8 bases, with 28 bases between. The CDR3 loop reads CASYRVGVVERDTQYF. CDR3 coding DNA: TGTGCCAGTTATCGTGTCGGGGTAGTGGAACGGGATACCCAGTACTTC.

The chain recombines TRBV4-1 with TRBJ2-3; either TRBD1 or TRBD2 may supply D (5 bases each). V gave up 3 bases and J gave up 1 base, with 14 bases separating them. CDR3 length: 16 amino acids. The germline gives CDR1 MGHRA, CDR2 YSYEKL. CDR3 residues: CASSHRDGRRTDTQYF. The DNA for the CDR3 is TGCGCCAGCAGCCACCGGGACGGGCGGCGCACAGATACGCAGTATTTT.

The chain links TRBV5-1 to TRBJ2-5, with TRBD2 matching over 7 bases. CDR1 and CDR2 from the germline V gene are SGHRS and YFSETQ. This CDR3 comprises 15 residues. V trimming: 4 bases; J trimming: 0 bases; junction bases outside the gene matches: 6. CDR3 in DNA: TGCGCCAGCAGCCGCCGGGCGGGGGACCAAGAGACCCAGTACTTC. It is translated as CASSRRAGDQETQYF.

The rearrangement uses TRBV7-8 and TRBJ2-1, with 10 bases identical to TRBD2. The germline gives CDR1 SGHVS, CDR2 FQNEAQ. CDR3 length equals 17 residues. J was trimmed by 5 bases and V by 1 base; bases with no gene match: 8. The CDR3 coding sequence is TGTGCCAGCAGCTTAGGCCAAGGGCTAGCGGGAGACAATGAGCAGTTCTTC. This gives the protein CASSLGQGLAGDNEQFF.

The chain employs TRBV20-1 and TRBJ1-3; possibly TRBD1 for D (5 bases). CDR1 DFQATT and CDR2 SNEGSKA come from the germline V gene (reference sequence). V was shortened by 8 bases and J by 2 bases, with 13 bases between the two germline ends. The CDR3 spans 13 residues. In nucleotides, the CDR3 is TGCAGTATGGCAGGGTGGACTGGAAACACCATATATTTT. This sequence encodes CSMAGWTGNTIYF.

This chain joins TRBV7-9 and TRBJ2-5; D gene unclear. With 3 bases removed from V and 2 bases from J, the gap between germline ends came to 7 bases. CDR3 length: 13 residues. CDR1 and CDR2 (germline): SEHNR, FQNEAQ (reference sequence). The CDR3 loop is CASSFSWQETQYF. The CDR3 bases are TGTGCCAGCAGCTTTAGCTGGCAAGAGACCCAGTACTTC.

The J gene is TRBJ2-1, the V gene TRBV6-2 or TRBV6-3; D is ambiguous. The V end lost 0 bases, the J end lost 7 bases, and 10 bases lay between the germline ends. The CDR3 consists of 14 residues. From germline, CDR1 is MNHEY and CDR2 SVGEGT. CDR3 in amino acids: CASSYSASKNEQFF. The CDR3 nucleotides read TGTGCCAGCAGTTACTCCGCTAGTAAGAATGAGCAGTTCTTC.

The chain couples TRBV30 to TRBJ1-2, with D unresolved. Trimming removed 3 bases from V and 8 bases from J, with 10 bases in between. Germline V gives CDR1 GTSNPN, CDR2 SVGIG (reference sequence). The CDR3 covers 11 residues. The DNA of the CDR3 is TGTGCCTGGAGGGAGTCCTTGGGCTACACCTTC. Translation gives CAWRESLGYTF.

The CDR3: CSVAVGRDTEAFF. CDR3 nucleotides: TGCAGCGTAGCCGTTGGGCGGGACACTGAAGCTTTCTTT. This sequence joins TRBV29-1 and TRBJ1-1; D call uncertain. The germline CDR1 and CDR2 sequences are SQVTM and ANQGSEA. This CDR3 has 13 amino acids. The V gene lost 6 bases and the J gene lost 3 bases, with 14 bases spanning the gap.

The chain combines TRBV29-1 with TRBJ1-2; D possibly corresponds to TRBD1 (5 bases). V shed 6 bases and J shed 7 bases, with 12 bases lying between them. Germline lookup yields CDR1 SQVTM and CDR2 ANQGSEA. This CDR3 comprises 11 residues. The DNA for the CDR3 is TGCAGCGTGGACATGGCAAGTGGCTACACCTTC. Protein sequence: CSVDMASGYTF.

The CDR3 nucleotides read TGCAGTGCTGCGGAGACAGACAGAGGAAACACCATATATTTT. Translation: CSAAETDRGNTIYF. This sequence joins TRBV20-1 and TRBJ1-3; TRBD1 might be the D (5 bases). CDR3 length equals 14 residues. The V gene lost 5 bases and the J gene lost 4 bases, with 15 bases spanning the gap. CDR1 and CDR2 from the germline V gene are DFQATT and SNEGSKA (reference sequence).

V and J are TRBV5-1 and TRBJ2-1, with 7 bases matching TRBD2. Germline V lookup: CDR1 SGHRS, CDR2 YFSETQ. There are 14 residues in the CDR3. The V segment lost 2 bases and the J segment 7 bases; nucleotides outside the gene matches: 6. CDR3 sequence: CASSFELASNEQFF. The CDR3 DNA is TGCGCCAGCAGCTTCGAACTAGCGTCAAATGAGCAGTTCTTC.

The rearrangement uses TRBV12-3 or TRBV12-4 and TRBJ2-7, with D possibly called TRBD1 or TRBD2 (5 bases each). CDR3 length: 15 amino acids. Trimming took 5 bases from V and 3 from J, leaving 17 bases between them. The CDR3 bases are TGTGCCAGCAGTCCCAGCCGGGGCCTACACTACGAGCAGTACTTC. It encodes CASSPSRGLHYEQYF.

The chain uses TRBV20-1 and TRBJ1-5; no reliable D call. The CDR3 is made up of 15 amino acids. The germline CDR1 and CDR2 sequences are DFQATT and SNEGSKA (reference sequence). The V and J ends lost 3 bases and 0 bases respectively, with 12 bases between them. CDR3 in amino acids: CSASISGISNQPQHF. Here the CDR3 DNA reads TGCAGTGCTAGTATATCCGGGATTAGCAATCAGCCCCAGCATTTT.

The chain employs TRBV7-2 and TRBJ2-1, with TRBD2 identical over 14 bases. This CDR3 comprises 14 residues. Germline-derived CDR1 and CDR2 are SGHTA and FQGNSA. J lost 9 bases, V lost 5 bases, and 3 bases had no gene match. In DNA form, the CDR3 reads TGTGCCAGCAGCGCGACTAGCGGGAGGGTTGAGCAGTTCTTC. Protein sequence: CASSATSGRVEQFF.

The genes are TRBV7-2 and TRBJ2-5, with 11 bases that match TRBD2. Germline loops: CDR1 SGHTA, CDR2 FQGNSA. The CDR3 loop spans 15 amino acids. V lost 5 bases and J lost 6; bases outside the gene matches: 8. The CDR3 here is CASSPLAGGSQTQYF. The CDR3 bases are TGTGCCAGCAGCCCTCTAGCGGGGGGAAGTCAGACCCAGTACTTC.

The gene calls are TRBV20-1 and TRBJ2-1; 8 nucleotides agree with TRBD1. Germline CDR1 reads DFQATT; CDR2 reads SNEGSKA (reference sequence). Trimming removed 1 base from V and 10 bases from J; junction bases left unmatched: 9. The CDR3 is 14 residues long. This CDR3 is CSARVTGGNLEQFF. The DNA for the CDR3 is TGCAGTGCTAGAGTTACAGGGGGGAACCTCGAGCAGTTCTTC.

This chain links TRBV2 with TRBJ2-2, with 8 bases matching TRBD1. This CDR3 contains 15 residues. Trimming cost V 9 bases and J 2 bases; bases outside gene matches: 8. The germline V gene has CDR1 SNHLY and CDR2 FYNNEI. In DNA form, the CDR3 reads TGTGCCAGTGTACAGGGGGACCGAAACACCGGGGAGCTGTTTTTT. Its protein product is CASVQGDRNTGELFF.

The chain combines TRBV21-1 with TRBJ1-2. TRBV21-1 is deemed a pseudogene. This CDR3 comprises 14 residues. Written as DNA, the CDR3 is TGTGCCAGCAGTCCACTTCTTAAACGGCGAGGCTACACCTTC. It is translated as CASSPLLKRRGYTF.

CDR3 in amino acids: CASSYSGQPQHF. The CDR3 nucleotides are TGTGCCAGCAGTTACTCCGGGCAGCCCCAGCATTTT. The chain is built from TRBV6-7 and TRBJ1-5, with D unclear. TRBV6-7 is an ORF; its function is uncertain. The CDR3 is 12 amino acids. V lost 0 bases and J 7 bases, leaving 4 bases between the germline ends.